These T cell receptor beta chains were read from a single sample in a study of blood T cell repertoires in COVID-19. Clones were read by immunoSEQ multiplex PCR, and TCRdb kept only the in-frame ones, dropping some. The sample includes 100,000 or so clones, 70% to 90% of them seen just once. The sequencing sample was made of peripheral blood. Every receptor here comes from a man aged 35-49 years with active or convalescent COVID-19. Each CDR3 is given with its conserved first and last residue. A D gene is named only where the DNA matches it firmly. Size is omitted from some rows. Given values are once, few, many or a class for expanded clones.

TGTGCCAGCAGCCTGGGGGGGGGCTCTGCAGATACGCAGTATTTT,CASSLGGGSADTQYF,TRBJ2-3,.,TRBV6-2/TRBV6-3,.
TGTGCCAGCAGTTATCGGGGACACAGTAATTCACCCCTCCACTTT,CASSYRGHSNSPLHF,TRBJ1-6,.,TRBV6-2/TRBV6-3,few
TGCAGCGTCCTGGGCCGCCTAACCTACGAGCAGTACTTC,CSVLGRLTYEQYF,TRBJ2-7,.,TRBV29-1,.
TGTGCCAGCAGCCAAGGGGACAGGGGTAACTATGGCTACACCTTC,CASSQGDRGNYGYTF,TRBJ1-2,TRBD1,TRBV5-4,.
TGCGCCAGCAGTGAGGCGGGGGATAGCACAGATACGCAGTATTTT,CASSEAGDSTDTQYF,TRBJ2-3,TRBD2,TRBV10-2,.
TGTGCCAGCAGCCAAGGGGGTGGCTACACCTTC,CASSQGGGYTF,TRBJ1-2,.,TRBV12-3/TRBV12-4,.
TGTGCCAGCTCGCGTGCCAGCCCTCTCTCGGGGGATGGCTACACCTTC,CASSRASPLSGDGYTF,TRBJ1-2,.,TRBV18,.
TGCGCCAGCAGCCGTCGACTAGACAGCACCGGGGAGCTGTTTTTT,CASSRRLDSTGELFF,TRBJ2-2,.,TRBV4-1,.
TGTGCCAGCAGCTTCGGACAGGGACAGGGTTCTCAGCCCCAGCATTTT,CASSFGQGQGSQPQHF,TRBJ1-5,TRBD1,TRBV7-9,.
TGTGCCAGCAGGACCACAGGGGCGGATAATTCACCCCTCCACTTT,CASRTTGADNSPLHF,TRBJ1-6,TRBD1,TRBV6-5,many
TGTGCCAGCAGCCTCCCGGGACACCAGATGGCTTTCTTT,CASSLPGHQMAFF,TRBJ1-1,.,TRBV7-8,few
TGTGCCAGCAGCAGGGGGCCATTCTATGGCTACACCTTC,CASSRGPFYGYTF,TRBJ1-2,TRBD1,TRBV27,.
TGCGCCAGCAGCCAAGGTGGGGCGGGGGATGCCTACGAGCAGTACTTC,CASSQGGAGDAYEQYF,TRBJ2-7,TRBD2,TRBV4-3,few
TGTGCCAGCTCGACGGGGGCCTACGAGCAGTACTTC,CASSTGAYEQYF,TRBJ2-7,.,TRBV12-3/TRBV12-4,.
TGTGCCAGCAGCTTAGGCCAGGAACCTGGCTATGGCTACACCTTC,CASSLGQEPGYGYTF,TRBJ1-2,.,TRBV7-2,.
TGCGCCAGCAGCCAAAAGATCCGGGGGACTGAAGCTTTCTTT,CASSQKIRGTEAFF,TRBJ1-1,.,TRBV4-3,.